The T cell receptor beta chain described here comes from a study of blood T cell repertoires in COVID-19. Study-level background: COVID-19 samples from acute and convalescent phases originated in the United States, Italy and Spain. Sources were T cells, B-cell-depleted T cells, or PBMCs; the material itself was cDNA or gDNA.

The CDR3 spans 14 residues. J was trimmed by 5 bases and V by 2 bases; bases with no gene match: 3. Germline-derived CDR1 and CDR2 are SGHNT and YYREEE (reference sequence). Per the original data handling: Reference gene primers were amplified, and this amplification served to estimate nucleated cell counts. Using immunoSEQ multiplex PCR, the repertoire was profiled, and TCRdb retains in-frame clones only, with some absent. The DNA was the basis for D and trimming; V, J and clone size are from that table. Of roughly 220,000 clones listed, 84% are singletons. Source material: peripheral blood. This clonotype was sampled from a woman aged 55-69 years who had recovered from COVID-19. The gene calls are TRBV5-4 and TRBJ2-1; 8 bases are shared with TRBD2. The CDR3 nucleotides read TGTGCCAGCAGCTTACGCGGGGGGCACAATGAGCAGTTCTTC. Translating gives CASSLRGGHNEQFF.